Below, 21 T cell receptor beta chains from the same sample are listed, as sequenced in a study of T cells expressing NK-cell markers. TCRdb reprocessed the 5' RACE reads; each CDR3 protein has one entry and no DNA is given. The sample includes 400,000 to 550,000 distinct CDR3 sequences. The sequencing sample was made of blood T cells: a sorted CD56 or NKG2C T cell subset, CD4+ or CD8+ T cells, or bulk PBMC T cells (not recorded which). The receptor set was obtained from a woman aged 18-70 years in good health.

This chain links TRBV7-8 with TRBJ2-3. CDR1 and CDR2 from the germline V gene are SGHVS and FQNEAQ. This CDR3 spans 14 amino acids. CDR3: CASSPEVLTDTQYF.

The chain recombines TRBV27 with TRBJ1-5. Germline CDR1 and CDR2: MNHEY and SMNVEV (reference sequence). The CDR3 is 15 residues long. The CDR3 reads CASSFSGLGNQPQHF.

This sequence joins TRBV29-1 and TRBJ2-5; with no DNA, the TCRdb D assignment of TRBD2 cannot be verified. CDR3 size: 18 residues. Germline V CDR1 and CDR2: SQVTM, ANQGSEA. CDR3: CSVEDPRAFAGGLETQYF.

The J gene is TRBJ2-2, the V gene TRBV12-3 or TRBV12-4; TCRdb indicates TRBD1, and absent DNA this call remains unverified. The CDR3 is 20 amino acids. The chain's CDR3 is CASSSRIGTGVLLNTGELFF.

The chain couples TRBV6-1 to TRBJ2-5. Germline CDR1 reads MNHNS; CDR2 reads SASEGT. This CDR3 comprises 14 residues. This CDR3 reads CASSSTVTQETQYF.

The chain combines TRBV12-3 or TRBV12-4 with TRBJ2-1; with no DNA, the TCRdb D assignment of TRBD1 cannot be verified. The CDR3 runs to 11 residues. This CDR3 reads CASSLQGEGFF.

The J gene is TRBJ2-7, the V gene TRBV6-1; TCRdb's assignment of TRBD1 cannot be checked, as there is no DNA. There are 14 residues in the CDR3. Per germline, CDR1 MNHNS and CDR2 SASEGT. Here the CDR3 reads CASRPIDRSGEQYF.

The chain is built from TRBV20-1 and TRBJ2-5; TCRdb returns TRBD1, unconfirmable since there is no DNA. CDR3 length: 13 amino acids. Germline loops: CDR1 DFQATT, CDR2 SNEGSKA (reference sequence). CDR3 amino acids: CSARVPRPETQYF.

The CDR3 reads CASTPTGKVYGYTF. The chain carries TRBV12-3 or TRBV12-4 and TRBJ1-2; TCRdb names TRBD1, which stays unverified in the absence of DNA. This CDR3 has 14 amino acids.

The chain couples TRBV4-3 to TRBJ2-2. The length of the CDR3 is 14 residues. Germline V gene lookup returns CDR1 LGHNA and CDR2 YSLEER. The CDR3 protein is CASSHGVNTGELFF.

The chain's CDR3 is CASSLSLTATNEKLFF. This chain links TRBV12-3 or TRBV12-4 with TRBJ1-4. This CDR3 is built from 16 residues.

The chain uses TRBV20-1 and TRBJ2-7; TCRdb's D call of TRBD1 is untestable without DNA. The CDR3 extends over 11 amino acids. The V gene's germline CDR1 is DFQATT and CDR2 SNEGSKA (reference sequence). CDR3 region: CSGSPDDEQYF.

The chain recombines TRBV7-2 with TRBJ2-7. This CDR3 contains 14 residues. Germline V lookup: CDR1 SGHTA, CDR2 FQGNSA. The CDR3 loop reads CASSDHRGSYEQYF.

The chain joins TRBV20-1 to TRBJ1-5; TCRdb's assignment of TRBD1 cannot be checked, as there is no DNA. The CDR3 spans 15 residues. Per the germline V gene, CDR1 is DFQATT and CDR2 is SNEGSKA (reference sequence). The CDR3: CKRPDPGNSNQPQHF.

The V gene is TRBV30, the J gene TRBJ1-6. The CDR3 extends over 16 amino acids. CDR1 and CDR2 from the germline V gene are GTSNPN and SVGIG (reference sequence). Here the CDR3 reads CAWSLDRSSYNSPLHF.

V and J are TRBV29-1 and TRBJ2-1. The germline CDR1 and CDR2 sequences are SQVTM and ANQGSEA. This CDR3 has 14 residues. This chain's CDR3 is CSVVGRPSYNEQFF.

J is TRBJ2-1 and V is TRBV5-1; TCRdb's D call, TRBD1, is unchecked because there is no DNA. The V gene's germline CDR1 is SGHRS and CDR2 YFSETQ. The CDR3 has 13 amino acids. CDR3 sequence: CASSPGKGNEQFF.

The chain employs TRBV5-1 and TRBJ2-3; TCRdb's D gene call, TRBD1, goes unchecked for lack of DNA. This CDR3 has 16 residues. Germline-derived CDR1 and CDR2 are SGHRS and YFSETQ. This CDR3 is CASSLTGITSTDTQYF. The variable domain in full, with the rest retrieved from reference TRBV5-1 and TRBJ2-3, is KAGVTQTPRYLIKTRGQQVTLSCSPISGHRSVSWYQQTPGQGLQFLFEYFSETQRNKGNFPGRFSGRQFSNSRSEMNVSTLELGDSALYLCASSLTGITSTDTQYFGPGTRLTVL.

The chain employs TRBV14 and TRBJ2-1; TCRdb designates TRBD1, a call that cannot be tested without DNA. This CDR3 is built from 14 residues. In germline, CDR1 is SGHDN, CDR2 FVKESK. The CDR3 sequence is CASSQLGGTEEQFF.

The V call is TRBV6-1, the J call TRBJ1-6; TCRdb's assignment of TRBD1 cannot be checked, as there is no DNA. Germline CDR1 reads MNHNS; CDR2 reads SASEGT. The CDR3 covers 15 residues. The CDR3 sequence: CASSRDRAYNSPLHF.

The chain couples TRBV20-1 to TRBJ2-5; TCRdb indicates TRBD1, and absent DNA this call remains unverified. CDR1 is DFQATT, CDR2 SNEGSKA, per germline (reference sequence). The CDR3 runs to 15 residues. The CDR3 region is CSARDRQGRSETQYF.